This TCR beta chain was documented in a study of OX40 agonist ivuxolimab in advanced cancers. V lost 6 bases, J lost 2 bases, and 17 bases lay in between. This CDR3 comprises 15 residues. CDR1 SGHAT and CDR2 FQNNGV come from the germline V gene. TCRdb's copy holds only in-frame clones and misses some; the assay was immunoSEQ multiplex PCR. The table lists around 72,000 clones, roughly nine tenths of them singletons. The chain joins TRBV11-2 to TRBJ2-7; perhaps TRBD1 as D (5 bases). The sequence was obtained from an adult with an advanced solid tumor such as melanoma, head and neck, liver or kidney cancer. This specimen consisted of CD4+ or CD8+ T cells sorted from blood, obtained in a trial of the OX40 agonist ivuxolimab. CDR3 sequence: CASRRPGQRTYEQYF. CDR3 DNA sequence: TGTGCCAGCAGGCGCCCAGGGCAGAGGACCTACGAGCAGTACTTC.